This entry is about one T cell receptor beta chain. Its antigen is not known. Libraries were prepared by immunoSEQ multiplex PCR; TCRdb keeps only in-frame clonotypes and omits some of them. The top ten hold approximately 2.2% of the sample, which has roughly 64,000 clones, around 84% seen once. Per the germline V gene, CDR1 is SGHTA and CDR2 is FQGNSA. The CDR3 extends over 15 amino acids. The V and J ends lost 4 bases and 5 bases respectively, with 17 bases between them. These data are taken from a study of OX40 agonist ivuxolimab in advanced cancers. Study background: Ivuxolimab, which is an agonistic anti-OX40 (CD134) antibody, was administered to the patients. Prior therapy, whether anti-PD-1, anti-PD-L1 or anti-CTLA-4, was allowed, and roughly 40% had some. Three patients had partial responses: one hepatocellular carcinoma, two cutaneous melanoma.

Study-wide findings and caveats: On average, CD8+ T cells had more expanded clones than CD4+.

This sample comprised CD4+ or CD8+ T cells sorted from blood, obtained in a trial of the OX40 agonist ivuxolimab. The chain uses TRBV7-2 and TRBJ1-1, with D possibly being TRBD1 (6 bases). The clonotype originates from an adult with an advanced solid tumor such as melanoma, head and neck, liver or kidney cancer. The CDR3 region is CASSYGPSDRTEAFF. CDR3 coding DNA: TGTGCCAGCAGCTATGGACCCTCCGACAGGACTGAAGCTTTCTTT.